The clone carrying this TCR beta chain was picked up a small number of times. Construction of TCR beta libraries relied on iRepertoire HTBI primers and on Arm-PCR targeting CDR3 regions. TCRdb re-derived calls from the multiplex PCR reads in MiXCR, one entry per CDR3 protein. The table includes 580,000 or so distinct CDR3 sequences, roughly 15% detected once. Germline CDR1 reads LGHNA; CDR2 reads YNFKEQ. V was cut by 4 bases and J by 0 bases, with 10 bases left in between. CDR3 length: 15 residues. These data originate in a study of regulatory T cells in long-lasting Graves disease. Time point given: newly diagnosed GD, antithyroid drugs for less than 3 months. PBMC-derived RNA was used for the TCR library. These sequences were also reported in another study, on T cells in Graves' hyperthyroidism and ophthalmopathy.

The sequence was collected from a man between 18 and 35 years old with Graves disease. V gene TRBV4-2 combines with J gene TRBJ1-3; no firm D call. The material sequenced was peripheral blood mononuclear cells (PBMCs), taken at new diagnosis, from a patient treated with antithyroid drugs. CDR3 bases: TGTGCCAGCAGCCCGGAGAGTCGCTCTGGAAACACCATATATTTT. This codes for CASSPESRSGNTIYF.